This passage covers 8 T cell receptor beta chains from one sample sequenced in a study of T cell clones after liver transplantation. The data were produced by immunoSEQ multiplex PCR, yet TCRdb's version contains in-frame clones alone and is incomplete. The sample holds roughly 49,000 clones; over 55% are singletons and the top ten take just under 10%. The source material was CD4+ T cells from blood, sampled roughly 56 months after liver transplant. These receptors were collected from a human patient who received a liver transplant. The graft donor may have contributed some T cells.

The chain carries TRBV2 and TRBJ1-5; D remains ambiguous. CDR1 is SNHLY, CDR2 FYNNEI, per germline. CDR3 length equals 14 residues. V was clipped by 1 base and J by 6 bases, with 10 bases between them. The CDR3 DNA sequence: TGTGCCAGCAGTGAAGGTCGAGCGGGTCAGCCCCAGCATTTT. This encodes CASSEGRAGQPQHF.

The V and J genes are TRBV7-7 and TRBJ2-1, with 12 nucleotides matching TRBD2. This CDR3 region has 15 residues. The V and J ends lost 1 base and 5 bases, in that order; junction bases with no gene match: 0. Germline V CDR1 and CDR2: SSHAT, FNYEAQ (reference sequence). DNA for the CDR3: TGTGCCAGCAGCTTAGGGACTAGCGGGAACAATGAGCAGTTCTTC. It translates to CASSLGTSGNNEQFF.

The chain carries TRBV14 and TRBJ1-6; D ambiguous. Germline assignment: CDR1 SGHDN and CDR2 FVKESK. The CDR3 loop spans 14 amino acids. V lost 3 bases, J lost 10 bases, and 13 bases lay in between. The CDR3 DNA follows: TGTGCCAGCAGCCAGGGGTCCGTGGGATCACCCCTCCACTTT. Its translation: CASSQGSVGSPLHF.

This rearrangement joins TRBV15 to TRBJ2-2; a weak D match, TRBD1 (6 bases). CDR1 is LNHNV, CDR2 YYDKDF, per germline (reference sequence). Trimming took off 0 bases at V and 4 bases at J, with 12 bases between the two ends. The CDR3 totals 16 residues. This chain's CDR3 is CATSRELNRATGELFF. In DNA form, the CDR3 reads TGTGCCACCAGCAGAGAACTGAACAGGGCCACCGGGGAGCTGTTTTTT.

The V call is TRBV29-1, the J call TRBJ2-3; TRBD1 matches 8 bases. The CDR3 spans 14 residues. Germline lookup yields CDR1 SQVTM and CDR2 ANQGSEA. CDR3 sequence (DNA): TGCAGTGCCAGGGGGCAGTTGGGAGCAGATACGCAGTATTTT. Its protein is CSARGQLGADTQYF.

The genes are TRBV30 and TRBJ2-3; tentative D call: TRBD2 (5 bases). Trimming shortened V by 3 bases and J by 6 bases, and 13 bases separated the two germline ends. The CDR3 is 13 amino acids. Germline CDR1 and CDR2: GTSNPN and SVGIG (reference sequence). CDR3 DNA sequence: TGTGCCTGGAGAGAGGCAGGCGGGGATACGCAGTATTTT. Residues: CAWREAGGDTQYF.

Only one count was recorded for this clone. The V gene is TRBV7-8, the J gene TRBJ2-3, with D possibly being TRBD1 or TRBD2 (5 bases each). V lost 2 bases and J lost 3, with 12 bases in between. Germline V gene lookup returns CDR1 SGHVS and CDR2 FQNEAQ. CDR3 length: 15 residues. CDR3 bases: TGTGCCAGCAGCTTATCTGGGGGAGTAACAGATACGCAGTATTTT. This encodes CASSLSGGVTDTQYF.

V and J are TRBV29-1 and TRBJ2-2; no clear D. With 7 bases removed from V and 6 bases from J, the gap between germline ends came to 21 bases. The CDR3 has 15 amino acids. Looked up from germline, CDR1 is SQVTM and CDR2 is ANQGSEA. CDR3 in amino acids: CSAGVQGLGAGELFF. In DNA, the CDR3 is TGCAGCGCTGGGGTCCAAGGGCTTGGCGCCGGGGAGCTGTTTTTT.